This T cell receptor (beta chain) was retrieved from a study of siplizumab effects on memory and regulatory T cells. Study-wide points: Assignment of a naive or memory phenotype failed for roughly 80-96% of the proliferating CD4+ or CD8+ clones.

Of note for this clone: What it binds is not known.

Produced via immunoSEQ multiplex PCR; TCRdb's table is partial and in-frame only. There are over 60,000 clones in the sample; less than 95% occur only once, and approximately 29% lies in the top ten. Germline V gene data show CDR1 as SGHVS and CDR2 as FNYEAQ. The CDR3 sequence is 14 residues long. The material sequenced was CD8+ T cells sorted from blood. The chain joins TRBV7-6 to TRBJ2-5, with TRBD2 as a possible D gene (6 bases). The end of the DNA fits TRBJ2-7 better, so the J call may be wrong. The receptor was isolated from a human donor in good health. CDR3 in DNA: TGTGCCAGCAGCTCATCGGGACTCACCTACGAGCAGTACTTC. It yields the protein CASSSSGLTYEQYF.